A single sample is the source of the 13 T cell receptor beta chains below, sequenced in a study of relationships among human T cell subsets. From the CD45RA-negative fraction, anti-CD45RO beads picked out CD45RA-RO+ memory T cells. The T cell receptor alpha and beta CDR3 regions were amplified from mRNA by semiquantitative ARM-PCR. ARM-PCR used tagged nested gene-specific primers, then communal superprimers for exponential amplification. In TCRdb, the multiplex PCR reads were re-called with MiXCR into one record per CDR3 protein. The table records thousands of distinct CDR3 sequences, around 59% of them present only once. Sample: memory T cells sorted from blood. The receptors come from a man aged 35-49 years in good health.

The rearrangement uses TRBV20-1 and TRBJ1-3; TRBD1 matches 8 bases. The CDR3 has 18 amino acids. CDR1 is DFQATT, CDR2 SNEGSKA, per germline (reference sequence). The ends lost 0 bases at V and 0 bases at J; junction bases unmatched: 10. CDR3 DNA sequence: TGCAGTGCTAGAGATGGATCCAAGACAGGGGACTCTGGAAACACCATATATTTT. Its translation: CSARDGSKTGDSGNTIYF.

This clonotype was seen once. CDR3 region: CASSSPGRQVDEQFF. CDR3 in DNA: TGTGCCAGCAGTTCCCCGGGACGCCAGGTCGATGAGCAGTTCTTC. V gene TRBV6-5 combines with J gene TRBJ2-1; D may correspond to TRBD1 or TRBD2 (5 bases each). V was shortened by 4 bases and J by 8 bases, with 18 bases between the two germline ends. Germline V gene sequence: CDR1 MNHEY, CDR2 SVGAGI. CDR3 length: 15 amino acids.

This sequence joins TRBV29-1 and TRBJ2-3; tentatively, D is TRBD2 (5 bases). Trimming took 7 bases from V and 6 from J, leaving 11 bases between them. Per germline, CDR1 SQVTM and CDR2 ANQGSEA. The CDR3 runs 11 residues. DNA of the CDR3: TGCAGCGCAACTAGAGACGATACGCAGTATTTT. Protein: CSATRDDTQYF.

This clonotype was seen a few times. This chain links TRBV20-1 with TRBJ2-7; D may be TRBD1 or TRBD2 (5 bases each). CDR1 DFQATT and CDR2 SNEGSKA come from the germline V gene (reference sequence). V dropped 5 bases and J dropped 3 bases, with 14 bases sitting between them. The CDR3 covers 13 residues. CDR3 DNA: TGCAGTGCTCCCGGGGACGGTGACTACGAGCAGTACTTC. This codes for CSAPGDGDYEQYF.

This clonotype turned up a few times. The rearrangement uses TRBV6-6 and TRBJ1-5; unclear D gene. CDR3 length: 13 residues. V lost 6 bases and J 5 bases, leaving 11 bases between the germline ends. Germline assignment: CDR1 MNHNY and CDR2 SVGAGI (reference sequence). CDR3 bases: TGTGCCAGCAGATGGGCAGACTATCAGCCCCAGCATTTT. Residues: CASRWADYQPQHF.

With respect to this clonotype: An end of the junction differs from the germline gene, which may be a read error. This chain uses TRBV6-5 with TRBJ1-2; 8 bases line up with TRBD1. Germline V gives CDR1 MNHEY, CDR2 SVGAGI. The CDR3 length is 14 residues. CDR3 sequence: CASSYSTGDYGHTF. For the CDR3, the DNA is TGTGCCAGCAGTTACTCGACAGGGGACTATGGCCACACCTTC.

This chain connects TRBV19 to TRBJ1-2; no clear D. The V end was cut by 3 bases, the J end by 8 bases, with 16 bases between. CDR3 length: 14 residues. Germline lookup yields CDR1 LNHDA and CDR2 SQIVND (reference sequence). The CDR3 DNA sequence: TGTGCCAGTAGTATCGGTCACAGACGGTCCGGCTACACCTTC. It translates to CASSIGHRRSGYTF.

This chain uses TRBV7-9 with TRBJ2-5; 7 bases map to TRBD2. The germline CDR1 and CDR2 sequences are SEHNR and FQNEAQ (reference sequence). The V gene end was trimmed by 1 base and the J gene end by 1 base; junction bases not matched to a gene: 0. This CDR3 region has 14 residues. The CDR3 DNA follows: TGTGCCAGCAGCTTAGGACTAGCCCAAGAGACCCAGTACTTC. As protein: CASSLGLAQETQYF.

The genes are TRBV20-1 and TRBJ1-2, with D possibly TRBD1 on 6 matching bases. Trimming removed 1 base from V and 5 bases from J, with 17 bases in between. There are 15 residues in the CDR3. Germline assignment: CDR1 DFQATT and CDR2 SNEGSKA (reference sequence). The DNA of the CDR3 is TGCAGTGCTAGAGCTCGGCAGGGGAACGTTTATGGCTACACCTTC. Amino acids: CSARARQGNVYGYTF.

CDR3: CASSLNSYYGYTF. The CDR3 DNA reads as TGTGCCAGCAGTTTGAACAGCTACTATGGCTACACCTTC. The V and J genes are TRBV27 and TRBJ1-2; D is ambiguous. V was shortened by 3 bases and J by 3 bases, with 8 bases between the two germline ends. Germline V CDR1 and CDR2: MNHEY, SMNVEV (reference sequence). The CDR3 is 13 residues long.

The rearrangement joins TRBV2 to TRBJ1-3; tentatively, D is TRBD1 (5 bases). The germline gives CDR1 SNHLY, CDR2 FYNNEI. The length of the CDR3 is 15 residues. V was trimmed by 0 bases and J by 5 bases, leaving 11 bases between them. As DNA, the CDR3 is TGTGCCAGCAGTGAAGCTGCAGGGAGTAGAAACACCATATATTTT. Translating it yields CASSEAAGSRNTIYF.

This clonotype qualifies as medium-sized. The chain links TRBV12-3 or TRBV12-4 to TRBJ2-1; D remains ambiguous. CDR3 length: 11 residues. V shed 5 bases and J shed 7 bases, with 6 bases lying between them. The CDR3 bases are TGTGCCAGCAGTCCTTTAAATGAGCAGTTCTTC. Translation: CASSPLNEQFF.

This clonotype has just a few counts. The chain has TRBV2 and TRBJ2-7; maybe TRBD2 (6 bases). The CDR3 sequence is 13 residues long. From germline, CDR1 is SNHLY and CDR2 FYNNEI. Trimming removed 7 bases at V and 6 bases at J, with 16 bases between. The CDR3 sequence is CASITSGTPEQYF. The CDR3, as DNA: TGTGCCAGCATTACCTCCGGGACTCCCGAGCAGTACTTC.